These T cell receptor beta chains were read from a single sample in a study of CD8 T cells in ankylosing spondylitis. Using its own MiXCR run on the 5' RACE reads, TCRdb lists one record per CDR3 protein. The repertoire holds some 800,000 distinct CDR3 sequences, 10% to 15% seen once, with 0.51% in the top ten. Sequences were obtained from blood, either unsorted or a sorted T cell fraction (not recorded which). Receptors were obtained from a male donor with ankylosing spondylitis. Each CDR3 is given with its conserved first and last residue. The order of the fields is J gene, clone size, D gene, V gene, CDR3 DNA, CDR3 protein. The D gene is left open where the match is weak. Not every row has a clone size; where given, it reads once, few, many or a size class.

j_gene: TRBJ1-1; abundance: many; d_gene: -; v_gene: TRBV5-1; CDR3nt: TGCGCCAGCAGCCTAGGACAGAACATGAACACTGAAGCTTTCTTT; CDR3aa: CASSLGQNMNTEAFF
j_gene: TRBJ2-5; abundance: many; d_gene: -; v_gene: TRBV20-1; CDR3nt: TGCAGTGCTAGAGATCCAGGGAATGATGGGGAGACCCAGTACTTC; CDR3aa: CSARDPGNDGETQYF
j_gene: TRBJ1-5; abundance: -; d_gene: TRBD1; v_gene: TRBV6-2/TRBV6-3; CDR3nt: TGTGCCAGCAGATACCAGGGGGTGAGACAGCCCCAGCATTTT; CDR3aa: CASRYQGVRQPQHF
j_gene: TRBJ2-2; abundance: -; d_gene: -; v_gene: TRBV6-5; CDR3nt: TGTGCCAGCAGTTACGGAGGGATAGAGTTTTTT; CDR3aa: CASSYGGIEFF
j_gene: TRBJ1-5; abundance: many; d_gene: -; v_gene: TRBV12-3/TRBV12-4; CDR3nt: TGTGCCAGCAGTTGGGTATGGACAGAAACAAGCAATCAGCCCCAGCATTTT; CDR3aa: CASSWVWTETSNQPQHF
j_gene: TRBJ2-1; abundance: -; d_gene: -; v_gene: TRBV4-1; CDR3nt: TGCGCCAGCACCTCACGACACCTTACGAGCTCCTACAATGAGCAGTTCTTC; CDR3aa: CASTSRHLTSSYNEQFF
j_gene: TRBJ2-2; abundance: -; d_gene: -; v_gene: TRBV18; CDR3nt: TGTGCCAGCTCACCCTTTATCTCAATGAACACCGGGGAGCTGTTTTTT; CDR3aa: CASSPFISMNTGELFF
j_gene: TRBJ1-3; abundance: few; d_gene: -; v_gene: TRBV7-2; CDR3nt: TGTGCCAGCAGTCTGGGCCCAAGGTTTTCTGGAAACACCATATATTTT; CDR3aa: CASSLGPRFSGNTIYF
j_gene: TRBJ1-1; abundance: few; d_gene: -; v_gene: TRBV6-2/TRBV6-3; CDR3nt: TGTGCCAGCAGCATAAACTCGGGCGGCCCGAACACTGAAGCTTTCTTT; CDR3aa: CASSINSGGPNTEAFF
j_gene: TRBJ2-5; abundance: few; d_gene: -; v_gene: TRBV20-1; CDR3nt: TGCAGTGCTAGATCCCCTGCGGCAACCCAGTACTTC; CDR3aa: CSARSPAATQYF
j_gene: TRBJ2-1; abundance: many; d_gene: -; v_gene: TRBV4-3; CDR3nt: TGCGCCAGCAGCCAAGAATCCCGCGGCCGGAGACTGTTCTTC; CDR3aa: CASSQESRGRRLFF
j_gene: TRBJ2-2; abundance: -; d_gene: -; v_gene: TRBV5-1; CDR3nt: TGCGCCAGCAGGGGACTCCCCAACACCGGGGAGCTGTTTTTT; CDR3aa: CASRGLPNTGELFF
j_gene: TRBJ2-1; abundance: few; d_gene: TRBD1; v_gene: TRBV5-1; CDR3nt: TGCGCCAGCAGTAGGGCGGGACAGGGATACAATGAGCAGTTCTTC; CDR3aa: CASSRAGQGYNEQFF
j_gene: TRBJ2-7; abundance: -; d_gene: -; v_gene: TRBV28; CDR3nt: TGTGCCAGCAGCTCAAGCCAGGGGCCCGACGAGCAGTACTTC; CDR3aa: CASSSSQGPDEQYF
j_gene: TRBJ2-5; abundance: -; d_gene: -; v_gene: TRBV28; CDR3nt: TGTGCCAGCAGTACCACAATCCAAGAGACCCAGTACTTC; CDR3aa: CASSTTIQETQYF
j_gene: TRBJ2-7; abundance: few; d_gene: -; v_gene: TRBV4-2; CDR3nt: TGTGCCAGCAGCCAAGAGCCCCAACCGATCTCCTACGAGCAGTACTTC; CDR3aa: CASSQEPQPISYEQYF
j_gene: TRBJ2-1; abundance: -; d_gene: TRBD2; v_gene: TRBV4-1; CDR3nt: TGCGCCAGCAGCCAACGATCGGCTAGCGGGAGCAACTCCCGGGGTTACAATGAGCAGTTCTTC; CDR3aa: CASSQRSASGSNSRGYNEQFF
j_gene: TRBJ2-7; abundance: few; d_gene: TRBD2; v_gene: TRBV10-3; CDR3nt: TGTGCCATCAGTGAGTCGGGTAGCGGGATTAGCTCCTACGAGCAGTACTTC; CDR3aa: CAISESGSGISSYEQYF
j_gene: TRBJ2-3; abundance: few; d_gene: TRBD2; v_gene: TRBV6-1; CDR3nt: TGTGCCAGTTTTCCAGCGGGGAGCACAGATACGCAGTATTTT; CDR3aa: CASFPAGSTDTQYF
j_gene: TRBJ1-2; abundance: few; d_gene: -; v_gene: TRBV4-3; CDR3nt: TGCGCCAGCAGCCAAGGGGCATTTTCGGAGTATGGCTACACCTTC; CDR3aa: CASSQGAFSEYGYTF
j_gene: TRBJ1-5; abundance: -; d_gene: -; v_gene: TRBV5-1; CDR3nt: TGCACCAGCAGCTTGGACCCCGATGGGAGCAATCAGCCCCAGCATTTT; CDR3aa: CTSSLDPDGSNQPQHF
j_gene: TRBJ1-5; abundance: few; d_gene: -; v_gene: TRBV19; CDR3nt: TGTGCCAGTAGTATGGGACGGAACAATCAGCCCCAGCATTTT; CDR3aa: CASSMGRNNQPQHF
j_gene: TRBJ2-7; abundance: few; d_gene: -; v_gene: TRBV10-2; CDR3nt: TGCGCCAGCAGGAAAACCAGGGAGCCCTACGAGCAGTACTTC; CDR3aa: CASRKTREPYEQYF
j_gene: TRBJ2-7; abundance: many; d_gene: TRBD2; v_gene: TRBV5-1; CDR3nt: TGCGCCAGCAGCCGTACTAGCGGGACCTACGAGCAGTACTTC; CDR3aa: CASSRTSGTYEQYF
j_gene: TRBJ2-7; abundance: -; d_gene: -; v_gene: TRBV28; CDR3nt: TGTGCCAGCAGTTTCCCCCCCCCGCTGACAGGACGGTCCTACGAGCAGTACTTC; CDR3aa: CASSFPPPLTGRSYEQYF
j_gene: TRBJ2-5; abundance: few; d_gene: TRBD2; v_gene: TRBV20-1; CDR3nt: TGCAGTGCCCTGACTAGCGGGGGACTCCAAGAGACCCAGTACTTC; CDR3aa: CSALTSGGLQETQYF
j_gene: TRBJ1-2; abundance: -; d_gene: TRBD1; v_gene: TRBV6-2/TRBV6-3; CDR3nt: TGTGCCAGCACCAATGGACAGGGAAGAGGCTACACCTTC; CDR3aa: CASTNGQGRGYTF
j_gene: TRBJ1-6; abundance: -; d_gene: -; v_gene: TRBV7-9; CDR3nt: TGTGCCAGCAGCCAATGGGGGTCTAATTCACCCCTCCACTTT; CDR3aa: CASSQWGSNSPLHF
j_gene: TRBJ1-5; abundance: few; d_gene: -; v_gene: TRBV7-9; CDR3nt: TGTGCCAGCAGCGCTGACAGGCTAGGTAGTCAGCCCCAGCATTTT; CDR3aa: CASSADRLGSQPQHF
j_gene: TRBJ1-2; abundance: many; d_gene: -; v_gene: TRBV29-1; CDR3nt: TGCAGCGTCAAACAGGGCAGCTACACCTTC; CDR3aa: CSVKQGSYTF
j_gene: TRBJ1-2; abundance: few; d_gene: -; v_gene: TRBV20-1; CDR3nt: TGCAGTGCTAGAACCCGAGACAGCTATGGCTACACCTTC; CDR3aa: CSARTRDSYGYTF
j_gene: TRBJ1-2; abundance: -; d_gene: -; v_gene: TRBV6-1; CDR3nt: TGTGCCAGCAAGGCAGGGGAGGACTATGGCTACACCTTC; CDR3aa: CASKAGEDYGYTF
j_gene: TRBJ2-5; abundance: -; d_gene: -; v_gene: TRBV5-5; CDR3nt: TGTGCCAGCAGTTTCCGCAGGTGGGAGACCCAGTACTTC; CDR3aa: CASSFRRWETQYF
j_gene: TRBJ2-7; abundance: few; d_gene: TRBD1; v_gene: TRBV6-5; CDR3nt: TGTGCCAGCAGTTTGACCGGGACAGGGGTTGACGAGCAGTACTTC; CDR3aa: CASSLTGTGVDEQYF
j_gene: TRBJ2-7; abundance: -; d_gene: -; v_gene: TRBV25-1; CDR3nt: TGTGCCAGCAGTGCGCAGGGGTCGATCCACGAGCAGTACTTC; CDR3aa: CASSAQGSIHEQYF
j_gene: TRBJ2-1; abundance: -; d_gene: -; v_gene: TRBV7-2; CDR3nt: TGTGCCAGCAGCCGACAATACAGCTCCTACAATGAGCAGTTCTTC; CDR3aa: CASSRQYSSYNEQFF
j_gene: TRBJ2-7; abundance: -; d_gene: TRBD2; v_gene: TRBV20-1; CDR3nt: TGCAGTGTTATTCCTCTAGCGGGAGCGGACGAGCAGTACTTC; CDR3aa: CSVIPLAGADEQYF
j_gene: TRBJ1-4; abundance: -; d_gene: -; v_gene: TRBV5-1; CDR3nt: TGCGCCAGCAGCTTGGGACAGCCGGCAACTAATGAAAAACTGTTTTTT; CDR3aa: CASSLGQPATNEKLFF
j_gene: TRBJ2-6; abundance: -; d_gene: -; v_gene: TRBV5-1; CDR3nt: TGCGCCAGCAGCCGTGGGGAGCGCTCTGGGGCCAACGTCCTGACTTTC; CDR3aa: CASSRGERSGANVLTF
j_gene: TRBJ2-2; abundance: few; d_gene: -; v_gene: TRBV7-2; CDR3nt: TGTGCCAGCAGCTTAATTAGGCCCCGAGGCACCGGGGAGCTGTTTTTT; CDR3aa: CASSLIRPRGTGELFF
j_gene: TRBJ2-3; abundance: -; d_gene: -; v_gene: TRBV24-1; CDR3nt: TGTGCCACCAGTGATGGGAGCCAAGATACGCAGTATTTT; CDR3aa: CATSDGSQDTQYF
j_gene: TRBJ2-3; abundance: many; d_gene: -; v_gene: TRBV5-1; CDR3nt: TGCGCCAGCAGCCCGGGGCGGGCGGATACGCAGTATTTT; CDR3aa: CASSPGRADTQYF
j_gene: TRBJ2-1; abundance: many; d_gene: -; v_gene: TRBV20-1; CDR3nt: TGCAGTGCTCTGAAAGGAGTAAGCTCCTACAATGAGCAGTTCTTC; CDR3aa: CSALKGVSSYNEQFF
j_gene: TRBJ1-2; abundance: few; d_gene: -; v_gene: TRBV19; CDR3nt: TGTGCCAGTAGTATTTCTATCGGCAGGGCAGCTGGCTACACCTTC; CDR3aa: CASSISIGRAAGYTF
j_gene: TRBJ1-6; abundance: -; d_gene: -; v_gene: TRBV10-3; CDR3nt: TGTGCCATCAGTGACCGTGGAGGGCGGTATAATTCACCCCTCCACTTT; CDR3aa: CAISDRGGRYNSPLHF
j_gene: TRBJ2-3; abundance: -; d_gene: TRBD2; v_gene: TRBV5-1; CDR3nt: TGCGCCAGCAGCTCCAGACTAGCGGGAGAAACAGATACGCAGTATTTT; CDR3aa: CASSSRLAGETDTQYF
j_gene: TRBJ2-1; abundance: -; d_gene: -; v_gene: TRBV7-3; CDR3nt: TGTGCCAGCAGCTTAAATAGGGCCTCAATTCCTCGGGGTGAGCAGTTCTTC; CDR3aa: CASSLNRASIPRGEQFF
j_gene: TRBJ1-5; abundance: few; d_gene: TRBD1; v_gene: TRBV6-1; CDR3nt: TGTGCCAGCAGCGAGAGCCTGCAGGGGGCTGGCAATCAGCCCCAGCATTTT; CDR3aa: CASSESLQGAGNQPQHF
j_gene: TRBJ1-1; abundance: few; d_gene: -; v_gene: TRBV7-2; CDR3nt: TGTGCCAGCAGCTTAGAACGGCGATCGAGGGCTTTCTTT; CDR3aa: CASSLERRSRAFF
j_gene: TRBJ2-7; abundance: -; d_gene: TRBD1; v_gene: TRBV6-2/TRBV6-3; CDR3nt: TGTGCCAGCAGTCAAAACGACAGGGCCCAGTACTTC; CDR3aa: CASSQNDRAQYF
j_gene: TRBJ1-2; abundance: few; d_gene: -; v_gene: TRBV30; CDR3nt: TGTGCCTGGAGGTGGGGGGGCTATGGCTACACCTTC; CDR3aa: CAWRWGGYGYTF
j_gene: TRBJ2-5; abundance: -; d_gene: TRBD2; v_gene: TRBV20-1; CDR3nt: TGCAGTGCTAGAGATTCCGGGGGGGCAAGGGAGACCCAGTACTTC; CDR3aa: CSARDSGGARETQYF
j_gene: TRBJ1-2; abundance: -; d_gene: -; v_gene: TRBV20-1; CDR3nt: TGCAGTGCTAGAGAGGGCCCGGGGGGGAGCTACTATGGCTACACCTTC; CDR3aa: CSAREGPGGSYYGYTF
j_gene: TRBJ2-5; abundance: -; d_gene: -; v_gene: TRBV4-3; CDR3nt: TGCGCCAGCAGCCCAGCTGGGGCCCAAGAGACCCAGTACTTC; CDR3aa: CASSPAGAQETQYF